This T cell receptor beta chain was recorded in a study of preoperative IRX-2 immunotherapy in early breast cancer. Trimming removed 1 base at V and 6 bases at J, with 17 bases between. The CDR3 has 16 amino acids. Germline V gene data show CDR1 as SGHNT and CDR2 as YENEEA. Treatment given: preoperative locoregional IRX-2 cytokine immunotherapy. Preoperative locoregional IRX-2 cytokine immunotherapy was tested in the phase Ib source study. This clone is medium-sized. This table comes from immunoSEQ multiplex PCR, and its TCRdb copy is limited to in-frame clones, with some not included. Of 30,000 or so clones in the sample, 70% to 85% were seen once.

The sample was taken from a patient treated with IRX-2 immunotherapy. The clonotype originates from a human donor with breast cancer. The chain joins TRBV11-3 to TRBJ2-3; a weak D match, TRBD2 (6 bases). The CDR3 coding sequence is TGTGCCAGCAGCTTAGGGGTTGGCGGAGGGCTCGATACGCAGTATTTT. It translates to CASSLGVGGGLDTQYF.